This is a list of T cell receptor beta chains from one sample in a study of CD8 T cells in ankylosing spondylitis. TCRdb reprocessed the 5' RACE reads via MiXCR and lists one record per CDR3 protein. The sample lists about 230,000 distinct CDR3 sequences, around 8% occurring once. The source material was blood, either unsorted or a sorted T cell fraction (not recorded which). Receptors were obtained from a female donor with ankylosing spondylitis or in good health (not recorded which). Both conserved end residues are part of each CDR3. D genes are given only for firm matches.

D gene,J gene,V gene,CDR3 protein
TRBD1,TRBJ2-5,TRBV7-9,CASSLNGQGKETQYF
TRBD2,TRBJ2-7,TRBV5-1,CASSLWRGTYEQYF
NA,TRBJ2-7,TRBV7-2,CASSLWGSSYEQYF
NA,TRBJ1-1,TRBV29-1,CSVGTHRGPEAFF
TRBD2,TRBJ2-3,TRBV20-1,CSASRLAGDSSTDTQYF
NA,TRBJ2-1,TRBV20-1,CSARDSVAHNEQFF
TRBD2,TRBJ2-3,TRBV7-3,CASSSQLAALTDTQYF
NA,TRBJ1-1,TRBV6-1,CASRGSKNTEAFF
TRBD1,TRBJ2-7,TRBV10-3,CAIRLWDRAEDEQYF
TRBD2,TRBJ2-1,TRBV5-1,CASSLAGLAGNSYNEQFF
NA,TRBJ2-1,TRBV27,CASSARTGFSSYNEQFF
TRBD2,TRBJ2-2,TRBV7-2,CASSSLGGGTTGELFF
TRBD1,TRBJ1-2,TRBV20-1,CSAWAGTGYGYTF
NA,TRBJ1-2,TRBV29-1,CSVVAGGKRGYTF
TRBD2,TRBJ2-3,TRBV11-3,CASSGGTSGDTDTQYF
NA,TRBJ2-2,TRBV3-1,CASSQGGVTRYTGELFF
NA,TRBJ2-7,TRBV6-5,CASSYFAGSSYEQYF
NA,TRBJ2-3,TRBV15,CATSRTSTDTQYF
NA,TRBJ1-2,TRBV6-1,CASSEGQEWGYTF
NA,TRBJ1-1,TRBV10-3,CAISDSGQSKAFF
NA,TRBJ2-3,TRBV11-2,CASSLAGGISTDTQYF
TRBD2,TRBJ2-1,TRBV5-1,CASSHSGSRDEQFF
NA,TRBJ2-5,TRBV3-1,CASSQAGETQYF
NA,TRBJ2-1,TRBV20-1,CSATILGSPNEQFF
NA,TRBJ2-7,TRBV20-1,CSASTDSYEQYF
TRBD1,TRBJ1-1,TRBV20-1,CSGGGDRADTEAFF
NA,TRBJ1-6,TRBV20-1,CSARDSGVDGSPLHF
NA,TRBJ2-1,TRBV12-3/TRBV12-4,CASIAKGPGAHLEQFF
TRBD2,TRBJ2-1,TRBV20-1,CSATPPSGGGNEQFF
NA,TRBJ2-3,TRBV5-1,CASSPLEPSTDTQYF
NA,TRBJ1-2,TRBV20-1,CSAFRLGANYGYTF
TRBD1,TRBJ2-3,TRBV29-1,CSVDRGQGILNTQYF
NA,TRBJ1-1,TRBV18,CASSAENTEAFF
NA,TRBJ2-1,TRBV28,CASSSLREWGYNEQFF
TRBD2,TRBJ2-1,TRBV18,CASSPVPGTSGMNEQFF
NA,TRBJ1-4,TRBV10-3,CAISQWDPRKTNEKLFF
TRBD2,TRBJ2-1,TRBV29-1,CSVEGRLANHNEQFF
NA,TRBJ2-1,TRBV12-3/TRBV12-4,CASSPQSLTYNEQFF
TRBD2,TRBJ2-7,TRBV20-1,CSARDYSGRGADEQYF
NA,TRBJ2-3,TRBV12-3/TRBV12-4,CASSLIGDTQYF
TRBD1,TRBJ1-1,TRBV6-5,CASSWTGTGGEAFF
NA,TRBJ2-2,TRBV5-1,CASSLLADTGELFF
NA,TRBJ2-1,TRBV15,CATSRDRAEYNEQFF
NA,TRBJ1-5,TRBV5-6,CASSLSPGLGNQPQHF
NA,TRBJ2-3,TRBV27,CASRVEISTDTQYF
TRBD2,TRBJ2-7,TRBV20-1,CSARGGLANYEQYF
TRBD1,TRBJ2-1,TRBV18,CASSRTDRVAINEQFF
NA,TRBJ1-2,TRBV2,CASRTDNPSYDGYTF
NA,TRBJ2-5,TRBV20-1,CSASTGAGRGTQYF
TRBD2,TRBJ2-7,TRBV12-3/TRBV12-4,CASTMGLAGAEQYF
NA,TRBJ1-5,TRBV20-1,CSARRNQPQHF
TRBD2,TRBJ2-1,TRBV27,CASRGKENVAGDSDNEQFF
NA,TRBJ2-3,TRBV7-8,CASSSSGPSTDTQYF
NA,TRBJ2-7,TRBV10-3,CAISLPGPHEQYF